Detailed here is one T cell receptor (beta chain). In this sample, this clonotype turned up a few times. No cognate antigen has been identified for it. The input lacks base qualities; no much larger clone sits a single base away. This sample was included in a study of CD8 T cells in Susac syndrome (dated by TCRdb to the late 2010s). Concerning the study at large: Whether CD8+ T cell activation and differentiation in Susac syndrome was antigen driven was tested using repertoire sequencing. The study compared CD8+ T cell repertoire clonality among 12 healthy donors, 14 Susac syndrome patients and 15 multiple sclerosis patients.

RNA was extracted using the RNeasy kit, and about 0.45 to 1 ug of the RNA was reverse transcribed with random hexamers. TCR beta CDR3 regions were amplified with the immunoSEQ multiplex PCR assay covering 54 Vbeta and 13 Jbeta segments. PCR amplification bias was corrected by using a synthetic template baseline for primer optimization and computational correction. The published analysis was carried out like this. Reads were annotated to V, D and J genes according to IMGT and were analyzed with immunoSEQ Analyzer, with only productive sequences retained. Clonality was calculated as one minus the Shannon entropy normalized by log2 of the number of productive unique sequences. For each patient and control, public and private clones were evaluated within the 100 most prevalent clones. A clone was defined as Susac-specific if it was absent from the healthy and MS cohorts, from 1052 published viral clones and from other ImmuneACCESS disease sequences. TCRdb trimmed the raw reads at Q25, called clones with MiXCR and kept productive beta chains. Every distinct CDR3 protein forms one entry, paired with its most common genes and DNA. TCRdb assigned the V and J calls; the authors' analysis was not used. Recorded for this sample are about 400,000 distinct CDR3 sequences; 75% to 90% of them occurred a single time. Approximately 0.11% of the sample is in the top ten clones.

The CDR1 and CDR2 encoded by the germline V gene are SGHRS and YFSETQ. The CDR3 spans 13 residues, from the cysteine through the phenylalanine. Only CDR3 DNA is held: 39 bases, read in frame from base 1. The V and J ends are trimmed by 6 bases and 3 bases, leaving 13 bases between them. Overall study outcomes, separate from this receptor: The number of individuals in the TCR sequencing and HLA analysis was acknowledged as relatively small.

High-throughput TCR beta sequencing profiled peripheral blood CD8+ and CD4+ T cells from healthy donors, Susac syndrome patients and multiple sclerosis patients. Multiple sclerosis controls were treatment-naive patients with stable or active relapsing-remitting disease fulfilling revised McDonald criteria. Bulk CD8+ and CD4+ T cells were purified by magnetic negative isolation, while CD8+ TEMRA cells were enriched using FACS. Blood was drawn into EDTA tubes, processed within 24 hours, and PBMCs were isolated by density gradient centrifugation. PBMCs intended for TCR sequencing were cryopreserved in liquid nitrogen and thawed later in a water bath at 37 degrees C. The sorted or isolated CD4+, CD8+ and CD8+ TEMRA cells reached a purity of at least 90%.

Source material: CD8+ T cells from PBMCs. The rearranged segments are TRBV5-1 and TRBJ2-7; the D gene is perhaps TRBD1, from 6 matching bases. The TCR sequence derives from a human donor with multiple sclerosis. Here is the DNA: TGCGCCAGCAATTACAGGGCAGGCTACGAGCAGTACTTC. Its translation is CASNYRAGYEQYF.